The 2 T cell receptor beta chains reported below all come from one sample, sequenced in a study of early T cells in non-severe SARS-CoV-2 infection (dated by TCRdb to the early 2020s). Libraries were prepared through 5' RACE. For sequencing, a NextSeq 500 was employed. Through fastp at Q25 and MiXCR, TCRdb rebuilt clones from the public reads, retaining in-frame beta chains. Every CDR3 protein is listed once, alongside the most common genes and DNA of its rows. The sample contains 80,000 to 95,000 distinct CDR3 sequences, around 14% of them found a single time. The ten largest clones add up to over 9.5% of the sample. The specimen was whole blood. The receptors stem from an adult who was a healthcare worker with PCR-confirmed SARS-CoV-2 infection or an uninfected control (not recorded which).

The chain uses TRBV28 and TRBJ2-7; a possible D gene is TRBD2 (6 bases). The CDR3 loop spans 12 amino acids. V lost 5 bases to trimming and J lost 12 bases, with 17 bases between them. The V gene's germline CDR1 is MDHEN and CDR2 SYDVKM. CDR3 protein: CASSGRRLTPYF. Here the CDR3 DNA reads TGTGCCAGCAGTGGGAGGAGGTTGACGCCGTACTTC.

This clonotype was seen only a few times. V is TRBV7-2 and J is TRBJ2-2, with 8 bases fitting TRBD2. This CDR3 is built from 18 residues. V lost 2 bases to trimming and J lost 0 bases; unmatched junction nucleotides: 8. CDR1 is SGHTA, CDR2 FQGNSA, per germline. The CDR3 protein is CASSLRFQRGSNTGELFF. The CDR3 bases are TGTGCCAGCAGCTTAAGGTTCCAGCGGGGGTCGAACACCGGGGAGCTGTTTTTT.